The 30 T cell receptor beta chains in this list originate from one sample, sequenced in a study of beta chain features in type 1 diabetes. Study-wide results and limits: Across all four CD4+ subsets, people with type 1 diabetes showed modestly shorter TCRB CDR3s.

These receptors have no known antigen. Sequenced material consisted of expressed TCRB transcripts (all of the isolated RNA was reverse transcribed). Using immunoSEQ multiplex PCR, the repertoire was profiled, and TCRdb retains in-frame clones only, with some absent. The sample holds some 660,000 clones, about 14% seen once. Sequencing was performed on naive CD4+ T cells from blood. These TCRs come from a man aged 18 to 30 with type 1 diabetes.

V usage is TRBV7-9 and J usage is TRBJ1-1; a weak D match, TRBD1 (6 bases). The germline CDR1 and CDR2 sequences are SEHNR and FQNEAQ (reference sequence). Trimming removed 5 bases from V and 6 bases from J, with 19 bases in between. The CDR3 runs 15 residues. CDR3 protein: CASSIPTGLRPEAFF. CDR3 nucleotides: TGTGCCAGCAGCATTCCGACAGGACTGAGGCCTGAAGCTTTCTTT. Supplemented by reference TRBV7-9 and TRBJ1-1, the full variable domain reads DTGVSQNPRHKITKRGQNVTFRCDPISEHNRLYWYRQTLGQGPEFLTYFQNEAQLEKSRLLSDRFSAERPKGSFSTLEIQRTEQGDSAMYLCASSIPTGLRPEAFFGQGTRLTVV.

V usage is TRBV2 and J usage is TRBJ2-5; 9 bases are shared with TRBD2. Germline trimming cut 5 bases from V and 5 bases from J; bases unmatched to any gene: 6. The CDR3 sequence is 14 residues long. Per germline, CDR1 SNHLY and CDR2 FYNNEI. CDR3 region: CASSYTGLAETQYF. DNA of the CDR3: TGTGCCAGCAGTTACACTGGACTAGCGGAGACCCAGTACTTC.

In this sample, this clone turned up a few times. The J gene is TRBJ2-1, the V gene TRBV29-1; a possible D gene is TRBD2 (6 bases). V was pared by 8 bases and J by 4 bases, with 18 bases between. This CDR3 has 14 amino acids. Germline V gene sequence: CDR1 SQVTM, CDR2 ANQGSEA. The CDR3 protein is CSIFTGDRYNEQFF. In DNA form, the CDR3 reads TGCAGCATTTTCACGGGAGATCGATACAATGAGCAGTTCTTC.

In its sample, this clone was seen a few times. This chain connects TRBV6-1 to TRBJ2-2, with no clear D. Trimming removed 7 bases from V and 5 bases from J, with 8 bases in between. The CDR3 length is 12 residues. Looked up from germline, CDR1 is MNHNS and CDR2 is SASEGT. CDR3 in DNA: TGTGCCAGCACCGATCGGACCGGGGAGCTGTTTTTT. Translation: CASTDRTGELFF.

This clone was found a few times. The chain uses TRBV27 and TRBJ1-2; D call uncertain. Between the trimmed V and J ends, which lost 8 bases and 2 bases, there was a span of 12 bases. The germline CDR1 and CDR2 sequences are MNHEY and SMNVEV (reference sequence). This CDR3 contains 13 residues. The DNA for the CDR3 is TGTGCCAGCTCTACCACAGTCAACTATGGCTACACCTTC. This gives the protein CASSTTVNYGYTF.

The chain is built from TRBV7-9 and TRBJ1-2; 8 bases agree with TRBD1. This CDR3 contains 15 residues. Trimming cost V 3 bases and J 4 bases; bases outside gene matches: 7. Germline values: CDR1 SEHNR, CDR2 FQNEAQ (reference sequence). The CDR3 protein is CASSFTTGESYGYTF. The CDR3, as DNA: TGTGCCAGCAGCTTTACGACAGGGGAATCCTATGGCTACACCTTC.

This clone was seen only a few times. The genes are TRBV27 and TRBJ2-7; the D gene is possibly TRBD2 (5 bases). The CDR3 totals 14 residues. The V and J ends lost 4 bases and 8 bases respectively, with 18 bases between them. CDR1 is MNHEY, CDR2 SMNVEV, per germline (reference sequence). The CDR3 sequence: CASSSTSGGLQQYF. DNA of the CDR3: TGTGCCAGCAGTTCCACCTCCGGCGGGCTGCAGCAGTACTTC.

This clone was seen a few times. V usage is TRBV11-2 and J usage is TRBJ2-7, with 8 bases matching TRBD1. The CDR3 has 14 residues. Germline assignment: CDR1 SGHAT and CDR2 FQNNGV. With V trimmed by 5 bases and J by 5 bases, 8 bases remained unmatched. The CDR3, as DNA: TGTGCCAGCAGCACTGACAGGGGAAGGAACGAGCAGTACTTC. It encodes CASSTDRGRNEQYF. Complete variable domain (other parts from reference TRBV11-2 and TRBJ2-7): EAGVAQSPRYKIIEKRQSVAFWCNPISGHATLYWYQQILGQGPKLLIQFQNNGVVDDSQLPKDRFSAERLKGVDSTLKIQPAKLEDSAVYLCASSTDRGRNEQYFGPGTRLTVT.

The genes are TRBV5-4 and TRBJ2-2, with 7 bases lining up with TRBD2. Losses at the gene ends were 4 bases for V and 1 base for J; bases not matched to a gene: 4. CDR3 size: 15 residues. CDR1 and CDR2 (germline): SGHNT, YYREEE (reference sequence). The CDR3 loop is CASSGKRGNTGELFF. CDR3 in DNA: TGTGCCAGCAGCGGCAAGCGGGGGAACACCGGGGAGCTGTTTTTT.

In its sample, this clone was seen a few times. This chain connects TRBV4-3 to TRBJ2-1; the D is unclear. Germline CDR1 is LGHNA and CDR2 is YSLEER. CDR3 size: 12 residues. V gave up 0 bases and J gave up 7 bases, with 4 bases separating them. This chain's CDR3 is CASSQDENEQFF. CDR3 bases: TGCGCCAGCAGCCAAGATGAGAATGAGCAGTTCTTC.

The V call is TRBV2, the J call TRBJ1-1; 7 positions agree with TRBD1. This CDR3 contains 15 residues. Per germline, CDR1 SNHLY and CDR2 FYNNEI. Trimming cost V 4 bases and J 3 bases; bases outside gene matches: 8. CDR3 region: CASSAAEQGDTEAFF. CDR3 sequence (DNA): TGTGCCAGCAGTGCCGCCGAGCAGGGGGACACTGAAGCTTTCTTT. Combining the CDR3 with reference TRBV2 and TRBJ1-1 gives the whole variable domain EPEVTQTPSHQVTQMGQEVILRCVPISNHLYFYWYRQILGQKVEFLVSFYNNEISEKSEIFDDQFSVERPDGSNFTLKIRSTKLEDSAMYFCASSAAEQGDTEAFFGQGTRLTVV.

The gene calls are TRBV28 and TRBJ2-7; D unresolved. This CDR3 has 11 amino acids. Germline values: CDR1 MDHEN, CDR2 SYDVKM. Deletions cut 11 bases from V and 7 bases from J, with 15 bases between. This CDR3 is CAAVGLGEQYF. Written as DNA, the CDR3 is TGTGCCGCTGTTGGCTTGGGGGAGCAGTACTTC.

The V and J genes are TRBV7-2 and TRBJ2-7; a possible D gene is TRBD2 (6 bases). This CDR3 has 14 amino acids. With 3 bases removed from V and 2 bases from J, the gap between germline ends came to 11 bases. Germline CDR1 reads SGHTA; CDR2 reads FQGNSA. CDR3 sequence: CASSFRRETYEQYF. CDR3 bases: TGTGCCAGCAGCTTCAGGAGGGAGACCTACGAGCAGTACTTC.

The CDR3 spells CASSQDPPGTNYGYTF. CDR3 nucleotide sequence: TGCGCCAGCAGTCAAGATCCGCCAGGGACTAACTATGGCTACACCTTC. The gene calls are TRBV23-1 and TRBJ1-2; a weak D match, TRBD1 (5 bases). TRBV23-1 is filed as an ORF, its function uncertain. V lost 2 bases to trimming and J lost 0 bases, with 13 bases between them. This CDR3 contains 16 residues.

This clone was found a few times. The chain combines TRBV2 with TRBJ2-7; D unclear. The V end was cut by 2 bases, the J end by 2 bases, with 4 bases between. Germline V gene sequence: CDR1 SNHLY, CDR2 FYNNEI. The CDR3 contains 12 residues. The CDR3, as DNA: TGTGCCAGCAGTGAAAACGCCTACGAGCAGTACTTC. It codes for CASSENAYEQYF.

The chain uses TRBV29-1 and TRBJ2-3; maybe TRBD2 (6 bases). Per germline, CDR1 SQVTM and CDR2 ANQGSEA. V lost 3 bases, J lost 4 bases, and 11 bases lay in between. The CDR3 has 13 residues. The CDR3 sequence: CSVEVGGADTQYF. The DNA for the CDR3 is TGCAGCGTTGAGGTGGGAGGAGCAGATACGCAGTATTTT.

This chain links TRBV4-3 with TRBJ1-2; no reliable D call. This CDR3 region has 16 residues. V lost 2 bases, J lost 3 bases, and 16 bases lay in between. The germline V gene encodes CDR1 LGHNA and CDR2 YSLEER. The CDR3 nucleotides are TGCGCCAGCAGCCAACGGCGGGATCGGGCGGACTATGGCTACACCTTC. Residues: CASSQRRDRADYGYTF.

This clone was counted at least ten times. Other DNA variants within this sample encode the same CDR3. This sequence joins TRBV5-4 and TRBJ2-5; D unclear. The CDR3 is 11 residues long. Germline-derived CDR1 and CDR2 are SGHNT and YYREEE (reference sequence). V gave up 3 bases and J gave up 1 base, with 1 base separating them. The CDR3 protein is CASSSQETQYF. In DNA form, the CDR3 reads TGTGCCAGCAGCTCCCAAGAGACCCAGTACTTC.

V and J are TRBV19 and TRBJ2-6; D not resolved. In germline, CDR1 is LNHDA, CDR2 SQIVND (reference sequence). The CDR3 is 13 residues long. The V and J ends lost 7 bases and 1 base respectively, with 5 bases between them. CDR3 sequence reads: CASTLSGANVLTF. DNA of the CDR3: TGTGCCAGTACCCTGTCTGGGGCCAACGTCCTGACTTTC.

In this sample, this clone turned up a few times. In the same sample, other DNA sequences code for this CDR3. The chain is built from TRBV28 and TRBJ1-5, with D hard to call. Germline lookup yields CDR1 MDHEN and CDR2 SYDVKM. V lost 8 bases and J lost 0, with 5 bases in between. The CDR3 runs 12 residues. The CDR3 sequence: CASRDSNQPQHF. For the CDR3, the DNA is TGTGCCAGCCGCGATAGCAATCAGCCCCAGCATTTT.

This chain connects TRBV30 to TRBJ1-2, with D maybe TRBD1 (5 bases). The CDR3 consists of 13 residues. V lost 0 bases and J lost 8, with 13 bases in between. CDR1 is GTSNPN, CDR2 SVGIG, per germline (reference sequence). In DNA form, the CDR3 reads TGTGCCTGGAGTGTTGGGGGTTTCGGAGGCTACACCTTC. Translated: CAWSVGGFGGYTF.

As concerns this clone: This likely comes from a read error, as the CDR3 has no conserved phenylalanine or tryptophan at its end. The DNA is left out, because the CDR3 cannot be placed on it with certainty; the CDR3 is given as TCRdb lists it. The chain links TRBV5-1 to TRBJ2-7; TRBD1, the D gene given by the table, was not confirmed from the DNA. The CDR3 is 11 amino acids in total, end residues counted. CDR1 is SGHRS, CDR2 YFSETQ, per germline. CDR3 protein: CASSLGPFRDS.

The genes are TRBV7-6 and TRBJ2-7; D assignment may be TRBD1 or TRBD2 (6 bases each). Germline lookup yields CDR1 SGHVS and CDR2 FNYEAQ. The CDR3 runs 13 residues. Between the trimmed V and J ends, which lost 2 bases and 7 bases, there was a span of 12 bases. The CDR3 nucleotides read TGTGCCAGCAGCTTACTCGGGGGCCGGGAGCAGTACTTC. Its translation: CASSLLGGREQYF.

The sample holds a few counts of this clone. V and J are TRBV14 and TRBJ2-1, with D perhaps matching TRBD2 (6 bases). Germline V gene data show CDR1 as SGHDN and CDR2 as FVKESK. V was clipped by 1 base and J by 2 bases, with 15 bases between them. CDR3 length: 17 amino acids. The CDR3 spells CASSQVGREQAYNEQFF. The CDR3 nucleotides are TGTGCCAGCAGCCAAGTGGGTCGGGAGCAAGCCTACAATGAGCAGTTCTTC.

The rearrangement uses TRBV30 and TRBJ1-1; 7 nucleotides align to TRBD1. This CDR3 region has 14 residues. Germline CDR1 reads GTSNPN; CDR2 reads SVGIG (reference sequence). Trimming removed 0 bases from V and 6 bases from J; junction bases left unmatched: 7. CDR3 loop: CAWSVRTGAAEAFF. The CDR3 region has the DNA TGTGCCTGGAGTGTACGGACAGGCGCGGCTGAAGCTTTCTTT. Using reference TRBV30 and TRBJ1-1 for the parts outside the CDR3, the full variable domain is SQTIHQWPATLVQPVGSPLSLECTVEGTSNPNLYWYRQAAGRGLQLLFYSVGIGQISSEVPQNLSASRPQDRQFILSSKKLLLSDSGFYLCAWSVRTGAAEAFFGQGTRLTVV.

The chain employs TRBV28 and TRBJ2-7; possible D gene TRBD2, 7 bases. The V gene lost 4 bases and the J gene lost 0 bases, with 13 bases spanning the gap. Germline values: CDR1 MDHEN, CDR2 SYDVKM. The CDR3 sequence is 15 residues long. Written as DNA, the CDR3 is TGTGCCAGCAGTTGGGGGGGCCTAAGCTCCTACGAGCAGTACTTC. Its protein is CASSWGGLSSYEQYF.

The rearrangement links TRBV9 to TRBJ2-2; D is unclear. Germline V gene sequence: CDR1 SGDLS, CDR2 YYNGEE. V was clipped by 0 bases and J by 3 bases, with 6 bases between them. The CDR3 sequence is 14 residues long. The CDR3 loop reads CASSVAWDTGELFF. The CDR3 DNA sequence: TGTGCCAGCAGCGTAGCCTGGGACACCGGGGAGCTGTTTTTT.

This clone was seen a few times. This rearrangement joins TRBV15 to TRBJ1-4; D gene uncertain. The CDR3 runs 13 residues. Germline CDR1 and CDR2: LNHNV and YYDKDF (reference sequence). Trimming took 3 bases from V and 5 from J, leaving 7 bases between them. The CDR3 protein is CATSSPVNEKLFF. CDR3 sequence (DNA): TGTGCCACCAGCAGCCCTGTGAATGAAAAACTGTTTTTT.

This chain links TRBV6-5 with TRBJ2-1, with TRBD2 matching 14 bases. CDR1 and CDR2 from the germline V gene are MNHEY and SVGAGI. V was clipped by 6 bases and J by 7 bases; unmatched bases: 2. This CDR3 is built from 14 residues. CDR3 nucleotide sequence: TGTGCCAGCAGCCGGACTAGCGGGGGGAATGAGCAGTTCTTC. Residues: CASSRTSGGNEQFF.

In its sample, this clone was seen a few times. The chain uses TRBV9 and TRBJ2-7; 7 bases match TRBD1. Germline V gene sequence: CDR1 SGDLS, CDR2 YYNGEE. V trimming: 4 bases; J trimming: 2 bases; junction bases outside the gene matches: 6. This CDR3 is built from 14 residues. Written as DNA, the CDR3 is TGTGCCAGCAGCTCCCGGGACAGCCCCTACGAGCAGTACTTC. Residues: CASSSRDSPYEQYF.